Listed here is a single T cell receptor (beta chain). The sample originates from a study of blood T cells in healthy people across ages. PCR was performed a second time for about 6 to 11 cycles using a sample-barcoded 5' primer and a J-beta primer mix. One entry per CDR3 protein, called by TCRdb with MiXCR from the 5' RACE reads. The sample has about 1,000,000 distinct CDR3 sequences, less than 50% seen once; the top ten hold approximately 20%. This CDR3 is built from 16 residues. The V segment lost 6 bases and the J segment 0 bases; nucleotides outside the gene matches: 9. Germline loops: CDR1 SGHRS, CDR2 YFSETQ. Each individual donor underwent a draw of approximately 10 milliliters of peripheral blood.

The chain carries TRBV5-1 and TRBJ1-3, with TRBD1 matching 7 bases. Sequencing used blood. The clonotype was recovered from a woman between 55 and 75 years old in good health. The CDR3 reads CASTKQGSDSGNTIYF. CDR3 coding DNA: TGCGCCAGCACCAAACAGGGGTCGGACTCTGGAAACACCATATATTTT.